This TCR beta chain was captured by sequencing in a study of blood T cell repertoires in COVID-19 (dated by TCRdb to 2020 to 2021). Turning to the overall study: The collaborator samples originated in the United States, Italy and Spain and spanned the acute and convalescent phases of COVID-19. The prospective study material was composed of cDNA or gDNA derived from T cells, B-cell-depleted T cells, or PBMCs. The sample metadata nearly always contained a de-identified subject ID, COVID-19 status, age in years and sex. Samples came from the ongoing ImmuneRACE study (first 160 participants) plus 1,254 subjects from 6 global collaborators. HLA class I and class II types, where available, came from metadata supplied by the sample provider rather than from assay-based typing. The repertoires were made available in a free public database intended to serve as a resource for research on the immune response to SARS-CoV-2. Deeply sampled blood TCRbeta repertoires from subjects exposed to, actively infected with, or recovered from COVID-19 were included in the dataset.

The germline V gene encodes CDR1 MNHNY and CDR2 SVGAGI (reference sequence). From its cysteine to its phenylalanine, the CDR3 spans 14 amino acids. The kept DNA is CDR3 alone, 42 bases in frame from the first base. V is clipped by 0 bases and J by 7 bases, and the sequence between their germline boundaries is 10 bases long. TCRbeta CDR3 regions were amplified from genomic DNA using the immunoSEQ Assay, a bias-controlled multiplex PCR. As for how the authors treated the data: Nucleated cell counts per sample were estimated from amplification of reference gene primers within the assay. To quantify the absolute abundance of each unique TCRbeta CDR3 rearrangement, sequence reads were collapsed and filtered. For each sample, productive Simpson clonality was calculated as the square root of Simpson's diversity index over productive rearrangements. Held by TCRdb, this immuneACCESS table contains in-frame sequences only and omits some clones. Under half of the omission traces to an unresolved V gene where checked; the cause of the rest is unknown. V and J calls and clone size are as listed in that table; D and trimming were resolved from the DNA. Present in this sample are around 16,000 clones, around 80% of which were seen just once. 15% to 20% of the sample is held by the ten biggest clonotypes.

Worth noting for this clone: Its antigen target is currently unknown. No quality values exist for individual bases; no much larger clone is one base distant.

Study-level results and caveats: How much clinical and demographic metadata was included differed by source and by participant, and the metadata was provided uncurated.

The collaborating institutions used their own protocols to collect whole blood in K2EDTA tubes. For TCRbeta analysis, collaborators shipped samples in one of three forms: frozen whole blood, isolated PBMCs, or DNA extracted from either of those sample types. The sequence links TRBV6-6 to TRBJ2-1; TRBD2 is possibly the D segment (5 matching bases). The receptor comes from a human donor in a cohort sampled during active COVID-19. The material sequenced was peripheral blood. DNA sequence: TGTGCCAGCAGTTACTCGGGGAGCAGGAATGAGCAGTTCTTC. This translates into CASSYSGSRNEQFF.